The 9 T cell receptor beta chains reported below all come from one sample, sequenced in a study of identical twins. One entry per CDR3 protein results from TCRdb running MiXCR on the 5' RACE reads. Of 570,000 or so distinct CDR3 sequences detected, nearly 10% appear once; the ten largest clones hold around 3%. The sample was also reused in another study, on yellow fever vaccine responses in identical twins.

Material: PBMCs. The receptor set was obtained from a woman under 30 in good health.

V usage is TRBV10-3 and J usage is TRBJ2-7; TRBD1 matches 7 bases. In germline, CDR1 is ENHRY, CDR2 SYGVKD. CDR3 length: 13 amino acids. V was clipped by 9 bases and J by 5 bases; unmatched bases: 10. DNA for the CDR3: TGTGCCATGGGACAGTCCCACTTGGACGAGCAGTACTTC. Translating it yields CAMGQSHLDEQYF.

This clonotype has a handful of counts. V gene TRBV2 combines with J gene TRBJ2-5, with D maybe TRBD1 (6 bases). Germline CDR1 SNHLY, CDR2 FYNNEI. V lost 7 bases, J lost 0 bases, and 9 bases lay in between. This CDR3 has 13 amino acids. CDR3 sequence: CASTTGHQETQYF. The CDR3 bases are TGTGCCAGCACGACAGGCCACCAAGAGACCCAGTACTTC.

Only a few counts were recorded for this clonotype. The CDR3 here is CASRGFADTQYF. CDR3 DNA sequence: TGTGCCAGCAGAGGGTTTGCAGATACGCAGTATTTT. The chain employs TRBV6-5 and TRBJ2-3; D ambiguous. Deletions cut 6 bases from V and 4 bases from J, with 8 bases between. Germline V gene lookup returns CDR1 MNHEY and CDR2 SVGAGI. This CDR3 is built from 12 residues.

The chain links TRBV7-8 to TRBJ2-5; 10 nucleotides agree with TRBD2. The V gene end was trimmed by 0 bases and the J gene end by 11 bases; junction bases not matched to a gene: 18. The CDR3 extends over 18 amino acids. Looked up from germline, CDR1 is SGHVS and CDR2 is FQNEAQ. CDR3 amino acids: CASSLAREMLLAGGRQYF. The CDR3 nucleotides read TGTGCCAGCAGCTTAGCGCGGGAAATGTTGTTAGCGGGGGGACGGCAGTACTTC.

This clonotype was seen a few times. The rearrangement joins TRBV13 to TRBJ2-4; no definite D call. Trimming removed 2 bases from V and 15 bases from J, with 20 bases in between. CDR3 size: 14 residues. The germline gives CDR1 PRHDT, CDR2 FYEKMQ (reference sequence). The CDR3 reads CASSLRSASGFLYF. CDR3 DNA: TGTGCCAGCAGCTTAAGATCGGCCTCGGGTTTTTTGTACTTC. Full variable domain (remainder filled in from reference TRBV13 and TRBJ2-4): AAGVIQSPRHLIKEKRETATLKCYPIPRHDTVYWYQQGPGQDPQFLISFYEKMQSDKGSIPDRFSAQQFSDYHSELNMSSLELGDSALYFCASSLRSASGFLYFGAGTRLSVL.

The rearrangement uses TRBV27 and TRBJ2-7; 9 nucleotides line up with TRBD2. The length of the CDR3 is 16 residues. V shed 6 bases and J 2 bases; nucleotides not matched to a gene: 11. Germline V lookup: CDR1 MNHEY, CDR2 SMNVEV (reference sequence). The CDR3 coding sequence is TGTGCCAGCAGAAAGATGGCGACTAGCGGTACCTACGAGCAGTACTTC. It is translated as CASRKMATSGTYEQYF.

The genes are TRBV12-3 or TRBV12-4 and TRBJ2-1; TRBD2 matches at 7 bases. This CDR3 comprises 14 residues. Trimming at V came to 4 bases and at J to 7 bases, leaving 7 bases not matched to a gene. The CDR3 DNA is TGTGCCAGCAGTTCAGGACTAGAGGGGAATGAGCAGTTCTTC. This encodes CASSSGLEGNEQFF.

V usage is TRBV7-2 and J usage is TRBJ2-7, with D possibly matching TRBD1 (6 bases). The length of the CDR3 is 13 residues. Germline values: CDR1 SGHTA, CDR2 FQGNSA. V gave up 3 bases and J gave up 7 bases, with 13 bases separating them. The chain's CDR3 is CASSLGQVREQYF. The CDR3 region has the DNA TGTGCCAGCAGCTTGGGACAAGTTCGAGAGCAGTACTTC.

The chain carries TRBV30 and TRBJ2-5; D may match TRBD1 or TRBD2 (6 bases each). Trimming stripped 1 base from V and 5 bases from J, with 17 bases between. CDR3 length: 15 amino acids. Germline V gives CDR1 GTSNPN, CDR2 SVGIG (reference sequence). The chain's CDR3 is CAWSDPGAAGETQYF. CDR3 bases: TGTGCCTGGAGTGACCCGGGGGCAGCGGGCGAGACCCAGTACTTC.